These 22 T cell receptor beta chains were sequenced from one sample in a study of blood T cell repertoires in COVID-19. Method: immunoSEQ multiplex PCR; TCRdb's copy keeps in-frame clones and lacks some. The data show 150,000 to 200,000 clones, 85% to 95% seen once. Material for sequencing was peripheral blood. These receptors all come from a woman aged 60-75 years with COVID-19, enrolled during active disease.

This rearrangement joins TRBV12-2 to TRBJ1-1; no DNA check was done on the table's D call, TRBD1. TRBV12-2 is annotated as a pseudogene. The CDR3 is made up of 15 amino acids. In nucleotides, the CDR3 is TGTGCAAGTCGCCCTGCGGACAGGCGGAACACTGAAGCTTTCTTT. Amino acid sequence: CASRPADRRNTEAFF.

The V and J genes are TRBV27 and TRBJ1-6; 10 bases are shared with TRBD1. Germline assignment: CDR1 MNHEY and CDR2 SMNVEV (reference sequence). The CDR3 totals 15 residues. Losses at the gene ends were 5 bases for V and 7 bases for J; bases not matched to a gene: 5. The CDR3: CASSTWDRGNSPLHF. The CDR3 nucleotides are TGTGCCAGCAGTACCTGGGACAGGGGCAATTCACCCCTCCACTTT.

J is TRBJ1-6 and V is TRBV19; TRBD1 is a possible D gene (5 bases). V lost 7 bases and J 5 bases, leaving 12 bases between the germline ends. This CDR3 region has 14 residues. Germline CDR1 and CDR2: LNHDA and SQIVND (reference sequence). In DNA, the CDR3 is TGTGCCAGTAAGGCGGGGGGAAATAATTCACCCCTCCACTTT. It yields the protein CASKAGGNNSPLHF.

The V call is TRBV7-3, the J call TRBJ2-5, with D tentatively TRBD2 (7 bases). Germline CDR1 reads SGHTA; CDR2 reads FQGTGA. Trimming took off 8 bases at V and 4 bases at J, with 14 bases between the two ends. This CDR3 is 13 amino acids long. Here the CDR3 reads CASGGALGETQYF. The DNA for the CDR3 is TGTGCCAGCGGGGGGGCATTGGGAGAGACCCAGTACTTC.

The chain carries TRBV25-1 and TRBJ2-7; D might be TRBD1 (6 bases). With 4 bases removed from V and 2 bases from J, the gap between germline ends came to 12 bases. Germline V gives CDR1 MGHDK, CDR2 SYGVNS. CDR3 length: 14 residues. CDR3 loop: CASSAGTGTYEQYF. CDR3 in DNA: TGTGCCAGCAGTGCCGGCACAGGGACCTACGAGCAGTACTTC.

The V call is TRBV19, the J call TRBJ1-5; D call uncertain. Germline CDR1 reads LNHDA; CDR2 reads SQIVND (reference sequence). The CDR3 covers 13 residues. V lost 4 bases, J lost 5 bases, and 9 bases lay in between. The CDR3 region has the DNA TGTGCCAGTAGTAACGCTAGGTATCAGCCCCAGCATTTT. This encodes CASSNARYQPQHF.

The chain is built from TRBV6-5 and TRBJ1-2; 8 bases are shared with TRBD1. With 2 bases clipped from V and 2 bases from J, the junction kept 1 base outside the gene matches. This CDR3 spans 14 amino acids. Germline assignment: CDR1 MNHEY and CDR2 SVGAGI. CDR3 in DNA: TGTGCCAGCAGTTACAGGGACAGGAACTATGGCTACACCTTC. Translated: CASSYRDRNYGYTF.

The rearrangement joins TRBV10-3 to TRBJ1-6; D perhaps matches TRBD1 (6 bases). Germline V CDR1 and CDR2: ENHRY, SYGVKD. V gave up 0 bases and J gave up 0 bases, with 6 bases separating them. The CDR3 contains 16 residues. This CDR3 reads CAISESDSSYNSPLHF. The CDR3 DNA reads as TGTGCCATCAGTGAGTCGGACAGCTCCTATAATTCACCCCTCCACTTT.

The genes are TRBV25-1 and TRBJ2-3; 9 bases align to TRBD1. The V and J ends lost 3 bases and 3 bases, in that order; junction bases with no gene match: 7. The CDR3 is 16 residues long. Germline CDR1 and CDR2: MGHDK and SYGVNS. CDR3 loop: CASSDWTGDRTDTQYF. The CDR3 nucleotides are TGTGCCAGCAGTGACTGGACAGGGGACAGGACAGATACGCAGTATTTT.

The chain is built from TRBV29-1 and TRBJ2-5, with TRBD1 identical over 7 bases. Germline V gene sequence: CDR1 SQVTM, CDR2 ANQGSEA. This CDR3 contains 14 residues. The V and J ends lost 3 bases and 5 bases, in that order; junction bases with no gene match: 9. The CDR3 nucleotides read TGCAGCGTTGAGTCAGGGGGAATTGGGGAGACCCAGTACTTC. It codes for CSVESGGIGETQYF.

The V and J genes are TRBV6-2 or TRBV6-3 and TRBJ1-6; no firm D call. Trimming pared 2 bases from V and 0 bases from J, leaving 8 bases between. This CDR3 contains 16 residues. Germline V gives CDR1 MNHEY, CDR2 SVGEGT. The CDR3 bases are TGTGCCAGCAGTTACGGGGAGAACTCCTATAATTCACCCCTCCACTTT. Its protein product is CASSYGENSYNSPLHF.

The chain joins TRBV12-3 or TRBV12-4 to TRBJ1-2, with D unclear. This CDR3 spans 13 amino acids. The V and J ends lost 1 base and 4 bases respectively, with 7 bases between them. CDR3 DNA: TGTGCCAGCAGTTTAGGTTTACTCTATGGCTACACCTTC. It specifies CASSLGLLYGYTF.

This rearrangement joins TRBV9 to TRBJ2-3; 9 bases fit TRBD1. V shed 3 bases and J 1 base; nucleotides not matched to a gene: 12. Germline CDR1 is SGDLS and CDR2 is YYNGEE. The CDR3 is 18 amino acids. The CDR3 region is CASSATHRGLLGTDTQYF. The CDR3, as DNA: TGTGCCAGCAGCGCTACCCACAGGGGGCTTCTCGGCACAGATACGCAGTATTTT.

For the CDR3, the DNA is TGTGCCAGCAGCTTGCGAGGGGGCCTCGCAGATACGCAGTATTTT. The encoded protein is CASSLRGGLADTQYF. The chain links TRBV7-8 to TRBJ2-3, with 7 bases aligning to TRBD1. V was clipped by 3 bases and J by 4 bases; unmatched bases: 7. There are 15 residues in the CDR3. The germline CDR1 and CDR2 sequences are SGHVS and FQNEAQ.

This chain's CDR3 is CASSHKTGTGMGKLFF. The CDR3 DNA is TGTGCCAGCAGCCATAAAACCGGGACAGGGATGGGAAAACTGTTTTTT. This chain joins TRBV3-1 (or the pseudogene TRBV3-2) and TRBJ1-4, with 9 bases fitting TRBD1. Germline CDR1 and CDR2: LGHDT and YNNKEL (reference sequence). The CDR3 has 16 residues. Trimming at V came to 3 bases and at J to 10 bases, leaving 12 bases not matched to a gene.

The chain couples TRBV3-1 (or the pseudogene TRBV3-2) to TRBJ2-3, with no clear D. The V gene lost 2 bases and the J gene lost 0 bases, with 9 bases spanning the gap. The CDR3 is 15 amino acids. Germline loops: CDR1 LGHDT, CDR2 YNNKEL (reference sequence). CDR3 DNA sequence: TGTGCCAGCAGCCAACCAGGCCTAAGCACAGATACGCAGTATTTT. It specifies CASSQPGLSTDTQYF.

The gene calls are TRBV3-1 (or the pseudogene TRBV3-2) and TRBJ2-7, with 10 bases identical to TRBD1. The CDR3 length is 15 residues. In germline, CDR1 is LGHDT, CDR2 YNNKEL (reference sequence). The V and J ends lost 2 bases and 2 bases, in that order; junction bases with no gene match: 3. The CDR3 here is CASSQPGQGTYEQYF. In DNA, the CDR3 is TGTGCCAGCAGCCAACCGGGACAGGGGACCTACGAGCAGTACTTC.

CDR3 residues: CASTRQGADTGELFF. DNA for the CDR3: TGTGCCAGCACGAGACAGGGCGCGGACACCGGGGAGCTGTTTTTT. The V and J genes are TRBV6-5 and TRBJ2-2, with 7 bases aligning to TRBD1. The length of the CDR3 is 15 residues. Germline V lookup: CDR1 MNHEY, CDR2 SVGAGI. The V segment lost 7 bases and the J segment 3 bases; nucleotides outside the gene matches: 8.

The chain combines TRBV5-1 with TRBJ1-5; 8 nucleotides agree with TRBD1. The V gene end was trimmed by 4 bases and the J gene end by 6 bases; junction bases not matched to a gene: 6. Germline V gene sequence: CDR1 SGHRS, CDR2 YFSETQ. This CDR3 contains 14 residues. The CDR3 loop reads CASSQQGGGQPQHF. In DNA form, the CDR3 reads TGCGCCAGCAGCCAACAGGGGGGAGGTCAGCCCCAGCATTTT.

J is TRBJ1-1 and V is TRBV11-2, with 7 positions matching TRBD1. The CDR3 is 14 amino acids. V dropped 3 bases and J dropped 5; count of bases not matched to a gene: 6. The germline CDR1 and CDR2 sequences are SGHAT and FQNNGV. This chain's CDR3 is CASSLEGASTEAFF. The CDR3, as DNA: TGTGCCAGCAGCTTGGAGGGGGCAAGTACTGAAGCTTTCTTT.

V is TRBV7-9 and J is TRBJ2-7, with 7 bases matching TRBD1. The V gene's germline CDR1 is SEHNR and CDR2 FQNEAQ (reference sequence). The CDR3 has 14 residues. Losses at the gene ends were 4 bases for V and 5 bases for J; bases not matched to a gene: 8. The CDR3 nucleotides read TGTGCCAGCAGCTCATCAGTTGACAGGGACGAGCAGTACTTC. It encodes CASSSSVDRDEQYF.

The chain recombines TRBV7-3 with TRBJ2-1; D possibly corresponds to TRBD2 (5 bases). In germline, CDR1 is SGHTA, CDR2 FQGTGA. V shed 0 bases and J shed 5 bases, with 14 bases lying between them. The CDR3 contains 16 residues. The CDR3 loop is CASSLTARGRDNEQFF. The CDR3 DNA reads as TGTGCCAGCAGCTTAACGGCCCGGGGTCGGGACAATGAGCAGTTCTTC.